Here is one TCR beta chain with its context. This sample was taken from a study of T cells in localized non-small cell lung cancer. Method: immunoSEQ multiplex PCR; TCRdb's copy keeps in-frame clones and lacks some. The sample lists 15,000 to 25,000 clones, around nine tenths occurring once. The CDR3 totals 18 residues. The germline V gene encodes CDR1 SGHDN and CDR2 FVKESK. Trimming at V came to 2 bases and at J to 8 bases, leaving 17 bases not matched to a gene. Sequenced here: peripheral blood, sampled before any cancer treatment. This receptor was identified in a male donor aged 60 or older with stage I squamous cell lung carcinoma. This chain links TRBV14 with TRBJ2-1, with TRBD2 matching 8 bases. Here the CDR3 DNA reads TGTGCCAGCAGCCAAACGGTGATGGGTACTAGCGGAGAGGATGAGCAGTTCTTC. Translated, it gives CASSQTVMGTSGEDEQFF.